Listed below are T cell receptor beta chains from one sample, sequenced in a study of blood T cell repertoires in COVID-19. Only in-frame clones appear in the TCRdb table, and some are missing; sequencing was by immunoSEQ multiplex PCR. The repertoire holds around 140,000 clones, with approximately 87% as singletons. Material: peripheral blood. The receptor set was obtained from a middle-aged man with active COVID-19. CDR3s include the opening cysteine and the closing phenylalanine or tryptophan. Each record gives: J gene, D gene, clone size, V gene, CDR3 DNA, CDR3 protein. D genes are given only for firm matches. Size is omitted from some rows. Given values are once, few, many or a class for expanded clones.

J gene: TRBJ1-1
D gene: NA
clone size: NA
V gene: TRBV18
CDR3 DNA: TGTGCCAGCTCACCTTGGACAGAGAACACTGAAGCTTTCTTT
CDR3 protein: CASSPWTENTEAFF

J gene: TRBJ2-1
D gene: NA
clone size: many
V gene: TRBV20-1
CDR3 DNA: TGCAGTGCTAGTGGCAGGGTCTTGAATGAGCAGTTCTTC
CDR3 protein: CSASGRVLNEQFF

J gene: TRBJ1-6
D gene: NA
clone size: NA
V gene: TRBV29-1
CDR3 DNA: TGCAGCGCCCGACAGAGCGATAATTCACCCCTCCACTTT
CDR3 protein: CSARQSDNSPLHF

J gene: TRBJ2-1
D gene: NA
clone size: once
V gene: TRBV11-2
CDR3 DNA: TGTGCCAGCAGATCAGACAGCTACAATGAGCAGTTCTTC
CDR3 protein: CASRSDSYNEQFF

J gene: TRBJ2-2
D gene: TRBD1
clone size: NA
V gene: TRBV23-1
CDR3 DNA: TGCGCCAGCGAGTCAGGTATGGACAGGGGAGTTTTGACCGGGGAGCTGTTTTTT
CDR3 protein: CASESGMDRGVLTGELFF

J gene: TRBJ1-2
D gene: NA
clone size: NA
V gene: TRBV7-9
CDR3 DNA: TGTGCCAGCAGCCTCAGCCAGGGGTATGGCTACACCTTC
CDR3 protein: CASSLSQGYGYTF

J gene: TRBJ2-1
D gene: TRBD2
clone size: NA
V gene: TRBV6-5
CDR3 DNA: TGTGCCAGCAGTTGGACTAGCGGGAACAATGAGCAGTTCTTC
CDR3 protein: CASSWTSGNNEQFF

J gene: TRBJ2-1
D gene: NA
clone size: NA
V gene: TRBV5-1
CDR3 DNA: TGCGCCAGCAGTTGGTTACTCACTGGGACTGGTCGGGAGCAGTTCTTC
CDR3 protein: CASSWLLTGTGREQFF

J gene: TRBJ2-5
D gene: TRBD2
clone size: NA
V gene: TRBV4-1
CDR3 DNA: TGCGCCAGCAGCCGACTAGCGGGGACGGAGACCCAGTACTTC
CDR3 protein: CASSRLAGTETQYF

J gene: TRBJ2-5
D gene: TRBD2
clone size: NA
V gene: TRBV4-3
CDR3 DNA: TGCGCCAGCAGCCAAGCATGGCGGGGGGCGACCCAAGAGACCCAGTACTTC
CDR3 protein: CASSQAWRGATQETQYF

J gene: TRBJ2-7
D gene: TRBD1
clone size: NA
V gene: TRBV5-1
CDR3 DNA: TGCGCCAGCAGCAAGGGACAGGGGGCTTCCTACGAGCAGTACTTC
CDR3 protein: CASSKGQGASYEQYF

J gene: TRBJ1-6
D gene: NA
clone size: NA
V gene: TRBV5-4
CDR3 DNA: TGTGCCAGCAGCTTGGCCGGAGGGGAAGGCTCACCCCTCCACTTT
CDR3 protein: CASSLAGGEGSPLHF

J gene: TRBJ2-3
D gene: TRBD2
clone size: NA
V gene: TRBV7-2
CDR3 DNA: TGTGCCAGCAGTGGACTAGCGGGGGGGCTGGGAGATACGCAGTATTTT
CDR3 protein: CASSGLAGGLGDTQYF

J gene: TRBJ2-5
D gene: NA
clone size: NA
V gene: TRBV2
CDR3 DNA: TGTGCCAGCAGAGGACAGAAAGAGACCCAGTACTTC
CDR3 protein: CASRGQKETQYF

J gene: TRBJ2-7
D gene: TRBD2
clone size: NA
V gene: TRBV11-1
CDR3 DNA: TGTGCCAGCAGCTCCTTTGCTAGCGGGGGAGGTGAGCAGTACTTC
CDR3 protein: CASSSFASGGGEQYF

J gene: TRBJ1-5
D gene: TRBD1
clone size: NA
V gene: TRBV2
CDR3 DNA: TGTGCCAGCAGCACCCTGACAGGGGATCAGCCCCAGCATTTT
CDR3 protein: CASSTLTGDQPQHF

J gene: TRBJ2-7
D gene: TRBD1
clone size: once
V gene: TRBV7-2
CDR3 DNA: TGTGCCAGCAGCCGCGACAGGGGCTACGAGCAGTACTTC
CDR3 protein: CASSRDRGYEQYF

J gene: TRBJ1-5
D gene: NA
clone size: NA
V gene: TRBV7-2
CDR3 DNA: TGTGCCAGCAGCTTTTGGGGGGATCAGCCCCAGCATTTT
CDR3 protein: CASSFWGDQPQHF

J gene: TRBJ1-2
D gene: NA
clone size: NA
V gene: TRBV30
CDR3 DNA: TGTGCCTGGAGTAACTCGGGATTTAACTATGGCTACACCTTC
CDR3 protein: CAWSNSGFNYGYTF

J gene: TRBJ2-7
D gene: TRBD1
clone size: few
V gene: TRBV6-2/TRBV6-3
CDR3 DNA: TGTGCCAGCAGTTACAAGGGACAGCCCTACGAGCAGTACTTC
CDR3 protein: CASSYKGQPYEQYF

J gene: TRBJ1-3
D gene: TRBD1
clone size: NA
V gene: TRBV7-2
CDR3 DNA: TGTGCCAGCACCCCACAGGGGTACTCTGGAAACACCATATATTTT
CDR3 protein: CASTPQGYSGNTIYF

J gene: TRBJ2-3
D gene: TRBD2
clone size: once
V gene: TRBV7-7
CDR3 DNA: TGTGCTAGCAGCTGGGGACTAGCGGAGACAGATACGCAGTATTTT
CDR3 protein: CASSWGLAETDTQYF

J gene: TRBJ2-7
D gene: TRBD1
clone size: NA
V gene: TRBV3-1/TRBV3-2
CDR3 DNA: TGTGCCAGCAGCCAAGGTACAGGGGGAAACGAGCAGTACTTC
CDR3 protein: CASSQGTGGNEQYF

J gene: TRBJ2-3
D gene: TRBD2
clone size: NA
V gene: TRBV4-3
CDR3 DNA: TGCGCCAGCAGCCAAGATTGGGCTAGCGGGGCCCATCAAGTAGATACGCAGTATTTT
CDR3 protein: CASSQDWASGAHQVDTQYF

J gene: TRBJ2-1
D gene: TRBD2
clone size: NA
V gene: TRBV4-2
CDR3 DNA: TGTGCCAGCAGCCACACTAGCGGGGGGGACAATGAGCAGTTCTTC
CDR3 protein: CASSHTSGGDNEQFF

J gene: TRBJ2-4
D gene: TRBD2
clone size: NA
V gene: TRBV7-3
CDR3 DNA: TGTGCCAGCAGCTTAAGCGGGGGGAGCCAAAACATTCAGTACTTC
CDR3 protein: CASSLSGGSQNIQYF

J gene: TRBJ2-2
D gene: TRBD1
clone size: once
V gene: TRBV9
CDR3 DNA: TGTGCCAGCAGCGGGACAGGGAACACCGGGGAGCTGTTTTTT
CDR3 protein: CASSGTGNTGELFF

J gene: TRBJ2-3
D gene: TRBD2
clone size: NA
V gene: TRBV7-3
CDR3 DNA: TGTGCCAGCAGCTTAGGACTAGCGGGGTACACAGATACGCAGTATTTT
CDR3 protein: CASSLGLAGYTDTQYF

J gene: TRBJ2-2
D gene: TRBD1
clone size: NA
V gene: TRBV3-1/TRBV3-2
CDR3 DNA: TGTGCCAGCAGCCTTGCCCAGGGGGCTATGACCGGGGAGCTGTTTTTT
CDR3 protein: CASSLAQGAMTGELFF

J gene: TRBJ2-1
D gene: NA
clone size: NA
V gene: TRBV12-3/TRBV12-4
CDR3 DNA: TGTGCCAGCAGTTTAGCGATCAGGTATGAGCAGTTCTTC
CDR3 protein: CASSLAIRYEQFF

J gene: TRBJ1-2
D gene: NA
clone size: NA
V gene: TRBV18
CDR3 DNA: TGTGCCAGCTCAGAAGACAGGAACTATGGCTACACCTTC
CDR3 protein: CASSEDRNYGYTF

J gene: TRBJ2-7
D gene: NA
clone size: once
V gene: TRBV6-5
CDR3 DNA: TGTGCCAGCAGCCTTACACGTAACGAGCAGTACTTC
CDR3 protein: CASSLTRNEQYF

J gene: TRBJ2-7
D gene: TRBD2
clone size: NA
V gene: TRBV5-6
CDR3 DNA: TGTGCCAGCAACCCCCGGGGGGGGCTCTACGAGCAGTACTTC
CDR3 protein: CASNPRGGLYEQYF

J gene: TRBJ2-3
D gene: NA
clone size: NA
V gene: TRBV21-1
CDR3 DNA: TGTGCTCGGGGGGCCACAGATACGCAGTATTTT
CDR3 protein: CARGATDTQYF

J gene: TRBJ2-7
D gene: TRBD2
clone size: few
V gene: TRBV11-2
CDR3 DNA: TGTGCCAGCAGCCTACAACTAGCGGGTGCCTACGAGCAGTACTTC
CDR3 protein: CASSLQLAGAYEQYF

J gene: TRBJ1-2
D gene: TRBD1
clone size: NA
V gene: TRBV20-1
CDR3 DNA: TGCAGTGCTAGTGGGGACAGGGGTGTGGGGGGCTACACCTTC
CDR3 protein: CSASGDRGVGGYTF

J gene: TRBJ2-5
D gene: NA
clone size: NA
V gene: TRBV7-8
CDR3 DNA: TGTGCCAGCAGCCCGGGGGAGACCCAGTACTTC
CDR3 protein: CASSPGETQYF

J gene: TRBJ2-1
D gene: TRBD2
clone size: NA
V gene: TRBV3-1/TRBV3-2
CDR3 DNA: TGTGCCAGCAGCCATGAAGCGGGGGGGCTAAATGAGCAGTTCTTC
CDR3 protein: CASSHEAGGLNEQFF

J gene: TRBJ2-1
D gene: TRBD2
clone size: NA
V gene: TRBV2
CDR3 DNA: TGTGCCAGCCGGTCCCCGGCGGGGGGTCAAAATGAGCAGTTCTTC
CDR3 protein: CASRSPAGGQNEQFF

J gene: TRBJ2-2
D gene: TRBD2
clone size: NA
V gene: TRBV29-1
CDR3 DNA: TGCAGCGTTGCAGGGGCGGGGGGCCTGTTCACCGGGGAGCTGTTTTTT
CDR3 protein: CSVAGAGGLFTGELFF

J gene: TRBJ1-2
D gene: NA
clone size: NA
V gene: TRBV12-3/TRBV12-4
CDR3 DNA: TGTGCCAGCAGTTTAGGGCAGGGAGGCTACACCTTC
CDR3 protein: CASSLGQGGYTF

J gene: TRBJ1-2
D gene: NA
clone size: NA
V gene: TRBV3-1/TRBV3-2
CDR3 DNA: TGTGCCAGCAGCCAAGGACAGTCTTCCTATGGCTACACCTTC
CDR3 protein: CASSQGQSSYGYTF

J gene: TRBJ1-6
D gene: NA
clone size: NA
V gene: TRBV11-2
CDR3 DNA: TGTGCCAGCAGCTCCGCAGGGTCCTATAATTCACCCCTCCACTTT
CDR3 protein: CASSSAGSYNSPLHF

J gene: TRBJ2-5
D gene: NA
clone size: NA
V gene: TRBV12-3/TRBV12-4
CDR3 DNA: TGTGCCAGCAGTTTGGACTTTGAGACCCAGTACTTC
CDR3 protein: CASSLDFETQYF

J gene: TRBJ1-1
D gene: TRBD1
clone size: NA
V gene: TRBV7-9
CDR3 DNA: TGTGCCAGCAGCTCCACAGGGGCTTACACTGAAGCTTTCTTT
CDR3 protein: CASSSTGAYTEAFF

J gene: TRBJ1-6
D gene: NA
clone size: NA
V gene: TRBV2
CDR3 DNA: TGTGCCAGCAGCGAACTCCTCGGCTCCTATAATTCACCCCTCCACTTT
CDR3 protein: CASSELLGSYNSPLHF

J gene: TRBJ1-2
D gene: NA
clone size: NA
V gene: TRBV3-1/TRBV3-2
CDR3 DNA: TGTGCCAGCAGCCAAAACAGGGATCACTATGGCTACACCTTC
CDR3 protein: CASSQNRDHYGYTF

J gene: TRBJ2-3
D gene: TRBD1
clone size: NA
V gene: TRBV5-1
CDR3 DNA: TGCGCCAGCAGCGGCGGGACAGGAGGAACAGATACGCAGTATTTT
CDR3 protein: CASSGGTGGTDTQYF

J gene: TRBJ2-3
D gene: TRBD1
clone size: NA
V gene: TRBV18
CDR3 DNA: TGTGCCAGCTCACCCGGACAGGGGGCAAGCACAGATACGCAGTATTTT
CDR3 protein: CASSPGQGASTDTQYF

J gene: TRBJ2-5
D gene: NA
clone size: NA
V gene: TRBV2
CDR3 DNA: TGTGCCAGCATTCTGGAGTACCAAGAGACCCAGTACTTC
CDR3 protein: CASILEYQETQYF